Below, 8 T cell receptor beta chains from the same sample are listed, as sequenced in a study of shared clonotypes between healthy human individuals. Repertoires were generated with immunoSEQ multiplex PCR, while TCRdb's copy carries only in-frame clones and drops some. The repertoire holds over 1.5 million clones, with 98% as singletons. The sample comprised naive CD4+ T cells sorted from blood. The subset is: CD45RA+ positively selected. The receptors originated from a man in his thirties or forties in good health.

On this clone: The same CDR3 also results from other DNA sequences found in this sample. The CDR3 nucleotides read TGTGCCAGCTCACAAGGAGGAAACACCATATATTTT. Its protein product is CASSQGGNTIYF. V is TRBV18 and J is TRBJ1-3; no clear D gene. V gave up 4 bases and J gave up 4 bases, with 5 bases separating them. Germline CDR1 KGHSH, CDR2 LQKENI. CDR3 length: 12 residues. The full variable domain, with the rest looked up from reference TRBV18 and TRBJ1-3, is NAGVMQNPRHLVRRRGQEARLRCSPMKGHSHVYWYRQLPEEGLKFMVYLQKENIIDESGMPKERFSAEFPKEGPSILRIQQVVRGDSAAYFCASSQGGNTIYFGEGSWLTVV.

V gene TRBV7-2 combines with J gene TRBJ2-7; perhaps TRBD2 as D (6 bases). Germline CDR1 SGHTA, CDR2 FQGNSA. V lost 5 bases to trimming and J lost 5 bases, with 16 bases between them. The CDR3 is 14 residues long. The CDR3 spells CASSPRLGFDEQYF. DNA of the CDR3: TGTGCCAGCAGCCCTCGACTAGGATTCGACGAGCAGTACTTC.

The chain links TRBV2 to TRBJ1-2, with D tentatively TRBD1 (5 bases). V lost 7 bases and J lost 6, with 9 bases in between. This CDR3 contains 11 residues. Germline assignment: CDR1 SNHLY and CDR2 FYNNEI. CDR3 sequence (DNA): TGTGCCAGCACGGGACTCAATGGCTACACCTTC. It specifies CASTGLNGYTF. Full variable domain (missing parts from reference TRBV2 and TRBJ1-2): EPEVTQTPSHQVTQMGQEVILRCVPISNHLYFYWYRQILGQKVEFLVSFYNNEISEKSEIFDDQFSVERPDGSNFTLKIRSTKLEDSAMYFCASTGLNGYTFGSGTRLTVV.

This clone was recorded once. The chain has TRBV6-5 and TRBJ2-7; unclear D gene. Germline values: CDR1 MNHEY, CDR2 SVGAGI. The V end lost 1 base, the J end lost 6 bases, and 4 bases lay between the germline ends. The CDR3 runs to 11 residues. Written as DNA, the CDR3 is TGTGCCAGCAGTTACTACAGCGAGCAGTACTTC. It codes for CASSYYSEQYF.

The V call is TRBV27, the J call TRBJ2-1, with 8 bases aligning to TRBD2. The CDR3 is made up of 15 amino acids. Trimming at V came to 6 bases and at J to 7 bases, leaving 11 bases not matched to a gene. CDR1 and CDR2 (germline): MNHEY, SMNVEV (reference sequence). In DNA, the CDR3 is TGTGCCAGCAGCCCCTGGAGCGGGAGAGGGAATGAGCAGTTCTTC. Translating it yields CASSPWSGRGNEQFF.

The rearrangement links TRBV18 to TRBJ1-4, with TRBD1 as a possible D gene (5 bases). This CDR3 has 14 amino acids. The V and J ends lost 6 bases and 3 bases respectively, with 11 bases between them. The germline CDR1 and CDR2 sequences are KGHSH and LQKENI. CDR3 residues: CASSRGPPNEKLFF. Written as DNA, the CDR3 is TGTGCCAGCTCGCGGGGACCCCCTAATGAAAAACTGTTTTTT.

The V call is TRBV29-1, the J call TRBJ2-3; D not resolved. The length of the CDR3 is 15 residues. CDR1 and CDR2 (germline): SQVTM, ANQGSEA. V lost 5 bases to trimming and J lost 2 bases, with 17 bases between them. CDR3 DNA: TGCAGCGTTCTAGGCGACTCCACTAACACAGATACGCAGTATTTT. It translates to CSVLGDSTNTDTQYF.

The chain couples TRBV6-5 to TRBJ2-7; no firm D call. Per germline, CDR1 MNHEY and CDR2 SVGAGI. The germline V and J ends were trimmed by 0 bases and 5 bases, with 14 bases remaining between them. The CDR3 covers 15 residues. The CDR3 sequence: CASSYSMDGVDEQYF. In DNA form, the CDR3 reads TGTGCCAGCAGTTACTCGATGGACGGAGTTGACGAGCAGTACTTC.